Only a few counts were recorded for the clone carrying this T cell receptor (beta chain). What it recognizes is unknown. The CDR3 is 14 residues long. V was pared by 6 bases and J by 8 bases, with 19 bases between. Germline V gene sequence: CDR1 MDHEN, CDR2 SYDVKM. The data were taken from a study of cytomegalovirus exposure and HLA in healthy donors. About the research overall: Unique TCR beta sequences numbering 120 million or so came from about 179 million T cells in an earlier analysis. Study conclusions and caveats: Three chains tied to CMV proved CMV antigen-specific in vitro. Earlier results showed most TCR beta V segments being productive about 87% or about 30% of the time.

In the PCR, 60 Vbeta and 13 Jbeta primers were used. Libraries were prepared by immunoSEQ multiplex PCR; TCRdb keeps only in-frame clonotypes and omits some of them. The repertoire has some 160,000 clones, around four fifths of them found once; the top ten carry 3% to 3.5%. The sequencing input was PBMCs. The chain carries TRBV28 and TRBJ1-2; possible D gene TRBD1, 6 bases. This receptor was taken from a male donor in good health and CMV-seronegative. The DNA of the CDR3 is TGTGCCAGCAGCCGACAAACAGGGAGTCGCGGCTACACCTTC. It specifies CASSRQTGSRGYTF.